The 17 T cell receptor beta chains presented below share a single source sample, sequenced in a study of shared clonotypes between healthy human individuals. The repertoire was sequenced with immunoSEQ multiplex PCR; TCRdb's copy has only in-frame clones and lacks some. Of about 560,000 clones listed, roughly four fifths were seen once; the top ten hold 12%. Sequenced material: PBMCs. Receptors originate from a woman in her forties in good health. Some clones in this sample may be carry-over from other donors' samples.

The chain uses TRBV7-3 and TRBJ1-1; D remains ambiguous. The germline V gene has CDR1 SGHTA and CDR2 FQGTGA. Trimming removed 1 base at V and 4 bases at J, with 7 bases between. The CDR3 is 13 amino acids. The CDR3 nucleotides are TGTGCCAGCAGCTTAAAAATGGGCACTGAAGCTTTCTTT. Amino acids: CASSLKMGTEAFF. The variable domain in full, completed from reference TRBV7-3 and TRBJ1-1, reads GAGVSQTPSNKVTEKGKYVELRCDPISGHTALYWYRQSLGQGPEFLIYFQGTGAADDSGLPNDRFFAVRPEGSVSTLKIQRTERGDSAVYLCASSLKMGTEAFFGQGTRLTVV.

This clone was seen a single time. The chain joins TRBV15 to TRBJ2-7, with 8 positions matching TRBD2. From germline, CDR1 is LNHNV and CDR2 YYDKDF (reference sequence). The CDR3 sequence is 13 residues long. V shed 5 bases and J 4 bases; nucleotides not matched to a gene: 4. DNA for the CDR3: TGTGCCACCAGCTGGGGACTAGATTACGAGCAGTACTTC. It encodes CATSWGLDYEQYF.

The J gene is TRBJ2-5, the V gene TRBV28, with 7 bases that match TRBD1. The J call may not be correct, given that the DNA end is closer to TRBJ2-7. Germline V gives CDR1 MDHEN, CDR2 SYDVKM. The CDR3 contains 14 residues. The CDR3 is CASTSGGRPYEQYF. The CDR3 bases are TGTGCCAGCACTTCAGGGGGACGACCCTACGAGCAGTACTTC.

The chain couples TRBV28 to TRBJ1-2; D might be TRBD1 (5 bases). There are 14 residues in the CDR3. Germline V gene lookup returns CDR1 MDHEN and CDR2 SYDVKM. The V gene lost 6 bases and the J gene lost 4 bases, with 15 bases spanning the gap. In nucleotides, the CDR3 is TGTGCCAGCAGAAAACTTGGGGCGTCCTATGGCTACACCTTC. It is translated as CASRKLGASYGYTF.

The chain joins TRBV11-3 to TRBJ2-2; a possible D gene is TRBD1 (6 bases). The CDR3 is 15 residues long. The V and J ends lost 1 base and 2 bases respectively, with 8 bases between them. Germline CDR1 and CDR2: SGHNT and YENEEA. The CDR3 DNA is TGTGCCAGCAGCTTAGCCAGGGGTAACACCGGGGAGCTGTTTTTT. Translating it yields CASSLARGNTGELFF.

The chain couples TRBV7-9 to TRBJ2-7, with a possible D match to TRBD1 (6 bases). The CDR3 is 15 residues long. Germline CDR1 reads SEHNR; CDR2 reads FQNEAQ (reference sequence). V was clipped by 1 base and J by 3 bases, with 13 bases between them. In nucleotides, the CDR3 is TGTGCCAGCAGCTTAGGGCAGGGGTCAATCTACGAGCAGTACTTC. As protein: CASSLGQGSIYEQYF.

CDR3 nucleotides: TGTGCCAGCAGCCGGACATTGGTGGGTGATGATACGCAGTATTTT. Protein sequence: CASSRTLVGDDTQYF. This chain uses TRBV14 with TRBJ2-3; possible D gene TRBD1, 5 bases. This CDR3 comprises 15 residues. V was cut by 4 bases and J by 6 bases, with 17 bases left in between. Germline-derived CDR1 and CDR2 are SGHDN and FVKESK.

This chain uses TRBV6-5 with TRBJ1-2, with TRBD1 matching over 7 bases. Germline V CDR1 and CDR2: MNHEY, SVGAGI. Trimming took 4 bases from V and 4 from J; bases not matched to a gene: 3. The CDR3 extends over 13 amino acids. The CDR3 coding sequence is TGTGCCAGCAGTTGGGACAGAGCCTATGGCTACACCTTC. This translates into CASSWDRAYGYTF.

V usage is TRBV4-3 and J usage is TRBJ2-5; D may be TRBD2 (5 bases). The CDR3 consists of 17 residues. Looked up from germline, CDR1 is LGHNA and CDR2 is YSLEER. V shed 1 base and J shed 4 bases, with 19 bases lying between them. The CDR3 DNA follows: TGCGCCAGCAGCCAAGGTGCCGGGGTTGTGACGGGAGAGACCCAGTACTTC. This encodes CASSQGAGVVTGETQYF.

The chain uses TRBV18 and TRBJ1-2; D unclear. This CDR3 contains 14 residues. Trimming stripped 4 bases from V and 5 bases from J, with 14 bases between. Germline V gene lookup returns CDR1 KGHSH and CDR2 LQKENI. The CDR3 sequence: CASSQSGVIYGYTF. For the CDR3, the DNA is TGTGCCAGCTCACAAAGCGGAGTCATTTATGGCTACACCTTC.

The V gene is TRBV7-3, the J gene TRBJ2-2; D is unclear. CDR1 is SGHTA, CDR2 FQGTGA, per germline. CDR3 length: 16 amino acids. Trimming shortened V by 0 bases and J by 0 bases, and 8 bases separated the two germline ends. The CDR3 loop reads CASSLTYRTNTGELFF. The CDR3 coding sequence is TGTGCCAGCAGCTTAACCTATAGGACGAACACCGGGGAGCTGTTTTTT.

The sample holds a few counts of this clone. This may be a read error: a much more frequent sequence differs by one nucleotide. The CDR3 nucleotides are TGTGCCAGCTCACCATGTACAGGGGGCTTGGACAATGAGCAGTTCTTC. Amino acids: CASSPCTGGLDNEQFF. The chain carries TRBV18 and TRBJ2-1; TRBD1 matches at 9 bases. The germline V gene has CDR1 KGHSH and CDR2 LQKENI. The CDR3 contains 16 residues. J was trimmed by 5 bases and V by 2 bases; bases with no gene match: 7.

This CDR3 reads CASSLVGRGATSGANVLTF. DNA for the CDR3: TGCGCCAGCAGCTTGGTAGGCAGGGGGGCCACCTCTGGGGCCAACGTCCTGACTTTC. The rearrangement links TRBV5-1 to TRBJ2-6; TRBD1 might be the D (7 bases). Germline V gene sequence: CDR1 SGHRS, CDR2 YFSETQ. Trimming stripped 0 bases from V and 0 bases from J, with 16 bases between. The CDR3 extends over 19 amino acids. Drawing the rest from reference TRBV5-1 and TRBJ2-6, the complete variable domain is KAGVTQTPRYLIKTRGQQVTLSCSPISGHRSVSWYQQTPGQGLQFLFEYFSETQRNKGNFPGRFSGRQFSNSRSEMNVSTLELGDSALYLCASSLVGRGATSGANVLTFGAGSRLTVL.

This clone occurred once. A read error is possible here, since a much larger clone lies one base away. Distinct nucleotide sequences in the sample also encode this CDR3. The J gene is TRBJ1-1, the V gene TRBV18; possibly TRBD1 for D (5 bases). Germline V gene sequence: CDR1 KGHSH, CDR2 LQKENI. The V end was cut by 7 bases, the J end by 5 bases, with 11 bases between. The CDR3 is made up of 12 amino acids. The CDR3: CASCSGTTEAFF. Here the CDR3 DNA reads TGTGCCAGCTGTTCAGGGACTACTGAAGCTTTCTTT.

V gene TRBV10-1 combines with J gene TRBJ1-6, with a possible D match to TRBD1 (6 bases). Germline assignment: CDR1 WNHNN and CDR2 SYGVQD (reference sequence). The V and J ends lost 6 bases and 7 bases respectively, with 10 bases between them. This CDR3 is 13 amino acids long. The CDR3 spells CASSTTGNSPLHF. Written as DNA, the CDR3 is TGCGCCAGCAGCACCACAGGGAATTCACCCCTCCACTTT.

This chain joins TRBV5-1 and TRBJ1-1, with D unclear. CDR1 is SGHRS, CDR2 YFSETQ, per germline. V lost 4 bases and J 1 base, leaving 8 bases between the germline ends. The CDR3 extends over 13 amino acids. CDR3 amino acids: CASSASQNTEAFF. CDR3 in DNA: TGCGCCAGCAGCGCCTCACAGAACACTGAAGCTTTCTTT.

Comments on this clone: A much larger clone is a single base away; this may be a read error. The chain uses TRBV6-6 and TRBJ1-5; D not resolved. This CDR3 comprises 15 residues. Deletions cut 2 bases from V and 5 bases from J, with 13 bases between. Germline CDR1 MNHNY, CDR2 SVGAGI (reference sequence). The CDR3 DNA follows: TGTGCCAGCAGTTACGAGCCTTCTTGGTATCAGCCCCAGCATTTT. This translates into CASSYEPSWYQPQHF.